These T cell receptor beta chains were read from a single sample in a study of Ad26.COV2.S vaccination and SARS-CoV-2 variants. The data were produced by immunoSEQ multiplex PCR, yet TCRdb's version contains in-frame clones alone and is incomplete. The table has about 680,000 clones, roughly 90% seen once. The specimen comprised peripheral blood, sampled in a trial of Ad26.COV2.S vaccine versus placebo. These receptors were taken from a person between 18 and 65 years old who received the Ad26.COV2.S COVID-19 vaccine or a placebo. Both conserved end residues are part of each CDR3. A D gene is named only where the DNA matches it firmly. For some rows the clone size is stated as once, few or many, or as a class when expanded; others skip it.

D gene | clone size | J gene | V gene | CDR3 protein | CDR3 DNA
- | - | TRBJ1-3 | TRBV2 | CASTRDPWNTIYF | TGTGCCAGCACCAGGGACCCCTGGAACACCATATATTTT
- | - | TRBJ1-6 | TRBV2 | CASSGNNSPLHF | TGTGCCAGCAGCGGAAATAATTCACCCCTCCACTTT
- | - | TRBJ2-7 | TRBV7-2 | CASSSGVPTAYEQYF | TGTGCCAGCAGCTCCGGGGTCCCCACGGCCTACGAGCAGTACTTC
- | - | TRBJ1-2 | TRBV9 | CASSVAITASYGYTF | TGTGCCAGCAGCGTAGCTATAACAGCCTCCTATGGCTACACCTTC
TRBD1 | - | TRBJ1-2 | TRBV14 | CASSPRTGGGYTF | TGTGCCAGCAGCCCCCGGACAGGGGGAGGCTACACCTTC
- | - | TRBJ1-1 | TRBV7-2 | CASSLSRGVTEAFF | TGTGCCAGCAGCTTATCCAGGGGAGTCACTGAAGCTTTCTTT
- | - | TRBJ1-2 | TRBV11-2 | CASSLDIEVALYGYTF | TGTGCCAGCAGCTTAGATATAGAGGTGGCCTTGTATGGCTACACCTTC
- | - | TRBJ1-5 | TRBV6-5 | CASSSPRDNQPQHF | TGTGCCAGCAGCTCACCCAGGGACAATCAGCCCCAGCATTTT
- | - | TRBJ1-4 | TRBV6-5 | CASTHWGATNEKLFF | TGTGCCAGCACCCACTGGGGCGCAACTAATGAAAAACTGTTTTTT
TRBD1 | - | TRBJ1-2 | TRBV3-1/TRBV3-2 | CASSPQGWGQGYGYTF | TGTGCCAGCAGCCCCCAAGGGTGGGGACAGGGATATGGCTACACCTTC
- | - | TRBJ1-1 | TRBV7-9 | CASTLQGQYTEAFF | TGTGCCAGCACTCTTCAGGGTCAATACACTGAAGCTTTCTTT
TRBD1 | - | TRBJ2-7 | TRBV5-4 | CASSLGQGAHEQYF | TGTGCCAGCAGCTTAGGACAGGGGGCCCACGAGCAGTACTTC
- | - | TRBJ2-5 | TRBV14 | CASSQTGGIQETQYF | TGTGCCAGCAGCCAAACGGGCGGGATCCAAGAGACCCAGTACTTC
TRBD1 | - | TRBJ1-2 | TRBV3-1/TRBV3-2 | CASSQDPDRGNGYTF | TGTGCCAGCAGCCAAGATCCGGACAGGGGGAATGGCTACACCTTC
- | - | TRBJ1-2 | TRBV2 | CASSDRRDDGYTF | TGTGCCAGCAGTGACAGGCGAGACGATGGCTACACCTTC
- | - | TRBJ2-5 | TRBV12-3/TRBV12-4 | CASSFGREETQYF | TGTGCCAGCAGTTTCGGCAGAGAAGAGACCCAGTACTTC
- | few | TRBJ2-7 | TRBV3-1/TRBV3-2 | CASSKTPSLSPSYEQYF | TGTGCCAGCAGCAAGACCCCCTCCCTTAGCCCCTCCTACGAGCAGTACTTC
TRBD2 | - | TRBJ2-3 | TRBV19 | CASSMGREKSTDTQYF | TGTGCCAGTAGTATGGGGCGGGAGAAAAGCACAGATACGCAGTATTTT
TRBD1 | - | TRBJ1-2 | TRBV6-1 | CASSEGTGRYGYTF | TGTGCCAGCAGTGAAGGGACAGGGCGATATGGCTACACCTTC
- | few | TRBJ2-7 | TRBV6-5 | CASSYSNRQVAYEQYF | TGTGCCAGCAGTTACTCTAATCGACAAGTAGCCTACGAGCAGTACTTC
- | - | TRBJ2-7 | TRBV6-5 | CASRGGSGPYEQYF | TGTGCCTCCAGAGGGGGGAGCGGGCCCTACGAGCAGTACTTC
- | - | TRBJ2-3 | TRBV5-1 | CASSLGQHTDTQYF | TGCGCCAGCAGCTTGGGGCAGCACACAGATACGCAGTATTTT
- | - | TRBJ2-3 | TRBV27 | CATKSMVDKEYTDTQYF | TGTGCCACCAAGTCGATGGTCGACAAAGAGTACACAGATACGCAGTATTTT
- | - | TRBJ1-1 | TRBV19 | CASKWASEVTEAFF | TGTGCCAGTAAATGGGCAAGCGAGGTAACTGAAGCTTTCTTT
TRBD2 | - | TRBJ2-3 | TRBV7-6 | CASSSRGTSGGSSTDTQYF | TGTGCCAGCAGCTCTAGGGGGACTAGCGGGGGGTCTAGCACAGATACGCAGTATTTT
- | - | TRBJ2-1 | TRBV1 | CTSSPQTKGTGDNEQFF | TGCACCAGCAGCCCTCAGACAAAGGGGACAGGGGACAATGAGCAGTTCTTC
- | - | TRBJ1-1 | TRBV27 | CASSFKGPNTEAFF | TGTGCCAGCAGTTTTAAAGGCCCGAACACTGAAGCTTTCTTT
- | - | TRBJ1-4 | TRBV7-8 | CASSLGDSYAPREKLFF | TGTGCCAGCAGCTTAGGAGACAGTTATGCCCCCAGAGAAAAACTGTTTTTT
TRBD1 | - | TRBJ1-2 | TRBV7-9 | CASSSSDRVNYGYTF | TGTGCCAGCAGCTCCTCCGACAGGGTTAACTATGGCTACACCTTC
- | few | TRBJ1-5 | TRBV30 | CAWSVEANQPQHF | TGTGCCTGGAGTGTGGAGGCCAATCAGCCCCAGCATTTT
TRBD1 | few | TRBJ1-3 | TRBV3-1/TRBV3-2 | CASSQGTGPGNTIYF | TGTGCCAGCAGCCAAGGGACAGGGCCTGGAAACACCATATATTTT
TRBD2 | once | TRBJ2-7 | TRBV5-1 | CASSPSRTSGRYEQYF | TGCGCCAGCAGCCCCAGCAGGACTAGCGGGAGGTACGAGCAGTACTTC
- | - | TRBJ1-3 | TRBV6-4 | CASSDGDRCSGNTIYF | TGTGCCAGCAGTGACGGAGACAGGTGCTCTGGAAACACCATATATTTT
- | - | TRBJ2-2 | TRBV4-3 | CASSQDRRHPNTGELFF | TGCGCCAGCAGCCAAGATAGGAGGCACCCGAACACCGGGGAGCTGTTTTTT
- | - | TRBJ2-1 | TRBV29-1 | CSVRLYNEQFF | TGCAGCGTGCGGTTGTACAATGAGCAGTTCTTC
- | - | TRBJ2-2 | TRBV3-1/TRBV3-2 | CASSPDYTGELFF | TGTGCCAGCAGCCCCGACTACACCGGGGAGCTGTTTTTT
TRBD2 | - | TRBJ2-5 | TRBV7-7 | CASSLTIAGGTETQYF | TGTGCTAGCAGCTTAACGATAGCGGGAGGGACGGAGACCCAGTACTTC
TRBD1 | - | TRBJ1-6 | TRBV3-1/TRBV3-2 | CASSRTDRGLSPLHF | TGTGCCAGCAGCCGGACGGACAGGGGCTTGTCACCCCTCCACTTT
- | once | TRBJ2-5 | TRBV19 | CASSIRAETQYF | TGTGCCAGTAGTATCAGAGCGGAGACCCAGTACTTC
- | - | TRBJ1-1 | TRBV7-9 | CASSKGDRANTEAFF | TGTGCCAGCAGCAAAGGGGACCGGGCGAACACTGAAGCTTTCTTT
- | - | TRBJ2-7 | TRBV5-1 | CASSLSVGGSYEQYF | TGCGCCAGCAGTTTAAGCGTAGGGGGATCCTACGAGCAGTACTTC
- | - | TRBJ2-5 | TRBV24-1 | CATSDAQETQYF | TGTGCCACCAGTGATGCTCAAGAGACCCAGTACTTC
- | - | TRBJ1-1 | TRBV7-9 | CASSLIGVEAFF | TGTGCCAGCAGCTTAATCGGGGTGGAAGCTTTCTTT
- | - | TRBJ1-5 | TRBV24-1 | CATSDPSAGDSNQPQHF | TGTGCCACCAGTGACCCAAGTGCCGGCGATAGCAATCAGCCCCAGCATTTT
TRBD1 | - | TRBJ1-2 | TRBV29-1 | CSAPGQTSF | TGCAGCGCTCCGGGACAGACGAGCTTC
TRBD1 | once | TRBJ2-1 | TRBV19 | CASKRTGSYNEQFF | TGTGCCAGTAAGAGGACAGGCTCCTACAATGAGCAGTTCTTC
- | - | TRBJ2-1 | TRBV27 | CASSPDSNYNEQFF | TGTGCCAGCAGCCCGGACAGCAATTACAATGAGCAGTTCTTC
TRBD1 | - | TRBJ2-3 | TRBV5-6 | CASSPGQNTQYF | TGTGCCAGCAGCCCGGGACAGAATACGCAGTATTTT
- | few | TRBJ2-7 | TRBV19 | CASSIAGINEQYF | TGTGCCAGTAGTATAGCAGGGATCAACGAGCAGTACTTC
TRBD1 | few | TRBJ2-7 | TRBV18 | CASSARQGRNEQYF | TGTGCCAGCTCAGCTAGACAGGGGCGGAACGAGCAGTACTTC
- | - | TRBJ1-1 | TRBV4-3 | CASSSTGTANTEAFF | TGCGCCAGCAGTTCCACCGGGACGGCGAACACTGAAGCTTTCTTT
- | - | TRBJ2-1 | TRBV9 | CASSVGGLYNEQFF | TGTGCCAGCAGCGTAGGAGGCCTCTACAATGAGCAGTTCTTC
- | - | TRBJ2-3 | TRBV4-3 | CASSQEGLTTDTQYF | TGCGCCAGCAGCCAAGAAGGGCTTACCACAGATACGCAGTATTTT
- | - | TRBJ2-1 | TRBV7-2 | CASSLASRDNEQFF | TGTGCCAGCAGCTTAGCGTCGCGTGACAATGAGCAGTTCTTC
- | - | TRBJ1-1 | TRBV10-3 | CAISEGGTEAFF | TGTGCCATCAGTGAGGGGGGCACTGAAGCTTTCTTT